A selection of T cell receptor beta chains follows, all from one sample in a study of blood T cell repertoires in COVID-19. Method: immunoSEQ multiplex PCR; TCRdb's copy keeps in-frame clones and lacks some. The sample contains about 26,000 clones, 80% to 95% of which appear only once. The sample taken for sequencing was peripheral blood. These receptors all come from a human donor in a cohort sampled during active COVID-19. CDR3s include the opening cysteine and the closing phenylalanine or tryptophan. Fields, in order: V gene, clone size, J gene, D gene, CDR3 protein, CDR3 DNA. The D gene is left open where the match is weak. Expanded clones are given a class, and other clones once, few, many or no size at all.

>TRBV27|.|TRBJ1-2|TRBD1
CASKPTGTGAGYTF
TGTGCCAGCAAACCAACCGGGACAGGGGCCGGCTACACCTTC
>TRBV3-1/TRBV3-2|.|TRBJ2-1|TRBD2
CASSHGKRLAGGNEQFF
TGTGCCAGCAGCCACGGAAAACGACTAGCGGGGGGCAATGAGCAGTTCTTC
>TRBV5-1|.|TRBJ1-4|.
CASSLAQAKPEKLFF
TGCGCCAGCAGCTTGGCTCAGGCGAAACCTGAAAAACTGTTTTTT
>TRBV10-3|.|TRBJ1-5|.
CAISETGNQPQHF
TGTGCCATCAGTGAGACAGGGAATCAGCCCCAGCATTTT
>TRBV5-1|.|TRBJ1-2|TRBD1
CASSPQGVDGYTF
TGCGCCAGCAGCCCACAGGGGGTGGATGGCTACACCTTC
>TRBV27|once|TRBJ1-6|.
CASRISLRNSPLHF
TGTGCCAGCAGAATTTCTTTGAGGAATTCACCCCTCCACTTT
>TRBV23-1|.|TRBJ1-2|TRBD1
CASSRHTGACYGYTF
TGCGCCAGCAGTCGCCATACAGGGGCCTGCTATGGCTACACCTTC
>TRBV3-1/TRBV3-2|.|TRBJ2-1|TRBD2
CASSPTSGGAGRNEQFF
TGTGCCAGCAGCCCAACTAGCGGGGGGGCGGGTCGCAATGAGCAGTTCTTC
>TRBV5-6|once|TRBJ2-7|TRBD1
CASSFGTGTGAYEQYF
TGTGCCAGCAGCTTCGGAACCGGGACAGGGGCCTACGAGCAGTACTTC
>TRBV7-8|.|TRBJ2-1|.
CASSSSSASYNEQFF
TGTGCCAGCAGCTCGTCTAGCGCGTCCTACAATGAGCAGTTCTTC
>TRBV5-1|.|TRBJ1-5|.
CASSLSHNQPQHF
TGCGCCAGCAGCTTGAGCCACAATCAGCCCCAGCATTTT
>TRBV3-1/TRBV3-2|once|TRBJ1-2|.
CASSRAGNNYGYTF
TGTGCCAGCAGCCGGGCTGGTAACAACTATGGCTACACCTTC
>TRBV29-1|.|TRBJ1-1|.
CSDGDTEAFF
TGCAGTGACGGGGACACTGAAGCTTTCTTT
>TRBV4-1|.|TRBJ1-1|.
CASSQDPLGNTEAFF
TGCGCCAGCAGCCAAGATCCTCTAGGGAACACTGAAGCTTTCTTT
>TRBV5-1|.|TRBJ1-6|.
CASTVAGSYNSPLHF
TGCGCCAGCACGGTTGCCGGCTCCTATAATTCACCCCTCCACTTT
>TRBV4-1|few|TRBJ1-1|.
CASSQPRGQGPLMNTEAFF
TGCGCCAGCAGCCAACCAAGAGGGCAGGGGCCCTTAATGAACACTGAAGCTTTCTTT
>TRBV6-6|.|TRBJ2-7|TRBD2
CASSPGGLAGNVPYEQYF
TGTGCCAGCAGTCCCGGTGGACTAGCGGGGAATGTCCCCTACGAGCAGTACTTC
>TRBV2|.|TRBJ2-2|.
CASSAIVTGELFF
TGTGCCAGCAGTGCCATAGTCACCGGGGAGCTGTTTTTT
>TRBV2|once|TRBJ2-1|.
CASRGPGANLNNEQFF
TGTGCCAGCAGGGGGCCTGGGGCCAATTTGAACAATGAGCAGTTCTTC
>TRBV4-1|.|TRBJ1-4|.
CASSYTVATNEKLFF
TGCGCCAGCAGCTACACAGTTGCAACTAATGAAAAACTGTTTTTT
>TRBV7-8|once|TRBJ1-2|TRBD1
CATRTGHGYTF
TGTGCCACCAGGACAGGGCATGGCTACACCTTC
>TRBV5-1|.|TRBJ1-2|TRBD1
CASYPGTGGYRGYTF
TGCGCCAGCTACCCTGGGACAGGGGGTTATCGTGGCTACACCTTC
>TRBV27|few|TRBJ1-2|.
CASSLISGGGYGYTF
TGTGCCAGCAGTCTTATTTCGGGGGGTGGATATGGCTACACCTTC
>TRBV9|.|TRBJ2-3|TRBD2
CASSAELLAGRADTQYF
TGTGCCAGCAGCGCCGAGCTCCTAGCGGGGAGGGCGGATACGCAGTATTTT
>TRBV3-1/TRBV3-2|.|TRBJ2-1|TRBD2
CASSQDPSGGGYLYNEQFF
TGTGCCAGCAGCCAAGATCCCAGCGGCGGGGGTTACCTCTACAATGAGCAGTTCTTC
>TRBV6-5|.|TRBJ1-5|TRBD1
CASRTTGNSNQPQHF
TGTGCCAGCAGAACGACAGGGAATAGCAATCAGCCCCAGCATTTT
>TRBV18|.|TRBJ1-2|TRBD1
CASSAGTVYGYTF
TGTGCCAGCTCAGCCGGGACAGTCTATGGCTACACCTTC
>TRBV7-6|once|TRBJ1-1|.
CASSLLVSEAFF
TGTGCCAGCAGCTTACTCGTATCTGAAGCTTTCTTT
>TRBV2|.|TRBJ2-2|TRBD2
CASSMERGNTGELFF
TGTGCCAGCAGCATGGAGCGGGGGAACACCGGGGAGCTGTTTTTT
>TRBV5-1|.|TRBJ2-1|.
CASSLSDNPYNEQFF
TGCGCCAGCAGCTTGTCGGACAATCCCTACAATGAGCAGTTCTTC
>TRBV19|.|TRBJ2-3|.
CASTPAGRDTQYF
TGTGCCAGTACCCCTGCGGGACGGGATACGCAGTATTTT
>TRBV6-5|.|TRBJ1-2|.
CASTSSGGRGFGYTF
TGTGCCAGCACCTCATCGGGGGGAAGAGGTTTTGGCTACACCTTC
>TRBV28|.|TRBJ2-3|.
CASSGGGRVTDTQYF
TGTGCCAGCAGTGGGGGGGGGCGAGTCACAGATACGCAGTATTTT
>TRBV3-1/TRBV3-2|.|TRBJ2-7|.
CASSVRNLEQYF
TGTGCCAGCAGCGTGCGAAACCTCGAGCAGTACTTC
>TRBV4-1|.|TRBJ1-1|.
CASSQVNRADTEAFF
TGCGCCAGCAGCCAAGTTAACAGGGCGGACACTGAAGCTTTCTTT
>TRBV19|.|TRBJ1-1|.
CASSIEGAGTEAFF
TGTGCCAGTAGTATAGAGGGGGCGGGCACTGAAGCTTTCTTT
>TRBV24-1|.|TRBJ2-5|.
CATSDPLKTQGPIQETQYF
TGTGCCACCAGTGATCCCTTGAAGACCCAGGGGCCGATCCAAGAGACCCAGTACTTC
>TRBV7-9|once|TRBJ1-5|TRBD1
CASSSTRDRGQNQPQHF
TGTGCCAGCAGCTCTACCCGGGACAGGGGGCAAAATCAGCCCCAGCATTTT
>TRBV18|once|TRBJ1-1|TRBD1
CASSWDSRRNTEAFF
TGTGCCAGCTCTTGGGACAGTCGGCGGAACACTGAAGCTTTCTTT